These 32 T cell receptor beta chains were sequenced from one sample in a study of beta chain features in type 1 diabetes (dated by TCRdb to the late 2010s). Results the study describes overall, beyond this receptor: A moderate but significant shortening of TCRB CDR3 length was observed in type 1 diabetes patients in all four CD4+ subsets.

Libraries were built with the immunoSEQ multiplex PCR assay. All of the isolated RNA was reverse transcribed with the High Capacity cDNA Reverse Transcription Kit, so expressed TCRB transcripts were sequenced. Entries here come from immuneACCESS through TCRdb and include only in-frame sequences with V and J called. Some clones fail to appear in such tables; in the studies checked, an unresolved V gene covers under half of the shortfall, and the cause of the remainder is unknown. The sample records about 120,000 clones, 16% of which are singletons. The ten largest make up 2% to 2.5% of the sample. These receptors have no known antigen. What was sequenced was central memory CD4+ T cells from blood. The receptors originated from a man in his thirties or forties with type 1 diabetes.

This chain uses TRBV5-4 with TRBJ2-6; unclear D gene. The CDR3 contains 16 residues. The V gene lost 6 bases and the J gene lost 2 bases, with 15 bases spanning the gap. The germline gives CDR1 SGHNT, CDR2 YYREEE (reference sequence). In DNA, the CDR3 is TGTGCCAGCACCTTTCCAGGCTCGGCTGGGGCCAACGTCCTGACTTTC. This codes for CASTFPGSAGANVLTF.

The V call is TRBV9, the J call TRBJ1-2; D might be TRBD1 (5 bases). V shed 0 bases and J shed 4 bases, with 10 bases lying between them. This CDR3 has 14 residues. From germline, CDR1 is SGDLS and CDR2 YYNGEE. The CDR3 DNA sequence: TGTGCCAGCAGCGTAGCTGCAGGGACCTATGGCTACACCTTC. This gives the protein CASSVAAGTYGYTF.

Ten or more counts support this clone. The chain recombines TRBV7-2 with TRBJ2-5, with 9 bases fitting TRBD2. Germline-derived CDR1 and CDR2 are SGHTA and FQGNSA. Trimming took 8 bases from V and 1 from J; bases not matched to a gene: 8. The CDR3 totals 15 residues. The CDR3 region is CASAYLAGAQETQYF. DNA for the CDR3: TGTGCCAGCGCCTATTTAGCGGGGGCCCAAGAGACCCAGTACTTC.

The J gene is TRBJ2-7, the V gene TRBV9; 11 positions match TRBD1. Germline CDR1 is SGDLS and CDR2 is YYNGEE. The V segment lost 4 bases and the J segment 1 base; nucleotides outside the gene matches: 4. The CDR3 runs 15 residues. The CDR3: CASSPGTGGSYEQYF. In DNA form, the CDR3 reads TGTGCCAGCAGCCCAGGGACAGGGGGTTCCTACGAGCAGTACTTC.

This clone was recorded many times. The chain couples TRBV18 to TRBJ2-4, with a tentative D call TRBD2 (6 bases). The germline V gene encodes CDR1 KGHSH and CDR2 LQKENI. V was clipped by 0 bases and J by 8 bases, with 14 bases between them. There are 15 residues in the CDR3. The CDR3 loop reads CASSPPTAWGDIQYF. The CDR3 region has the DNA TGTGCCAGCTCACCACCGACGGCTTGGGGGGACATTCAGTACTTC.

The sample holds a few counts of this clone. This chain links TRBV7-8 with TRBJ2-3; tentative D call: TRBD2 (5 bases). This CDR3 has 14 residues. The V and J ends lost 1 base and 3 bases respectively, with 8 bases between them. The germline V gene has CDR1 SGHVS and CDR2 FQNEAQ. The CDR3 bases are TGTGCCAGCAGCTTAGGGTCGGGAACAGATACGCAGTATTTT. This codes for CASSLGSGTDTQYF.

In this sample, this clone turned up a few times. Here the CDR3 reads CASSLAPGADQPQHF. The CDR3 coding sequence is TGCGCCAGCAGCTTGGCCCCGGGGGCAGATCAGCCCCAGCATTTT. The rearrangement links TRBV5-1 to TRBJ1-5; possibly TRBD1 for D (6 bases). The length of the CDR3 is 15 residues. V lost 0 bases and J 5 bases, leaving 12 bases between the germline ends. Germline loops: CDR1 SGHRS, CDR2 YFSETQ.

By proportion, this clone is medium-sized. This CDR3 is also generated by other DNA sequences in the sample. The genes are TRBV30 and TRBJ2-6, with unresolved D. The CDR3 length is 13 residues. The germline V and J ends were trimmed by 4 bases and 3 bases, with 7 bases remaining between them. CDR1 is GTSNPN and CDR2 is SVGIG in the germline V gene (reference sequence). The CDR3 reads CAWTGFGANVLTF. CDR3 bases: TGTGCCTGGACAGGTTTTGGGGCCAACGTCCTGACTTTC.

This clone was seen more than once but under ten times. The rearrangement uses TRBV6-5 and TRBJ2-1, with TRBD2 matching over 7 bases. Trimming cost V 5 bases and J 9 bases; bases outside gene matches: 4. The CDR3 loop spans 12 amino acids. Germline-derived CDR1 and CDR2 are MNHEY and SVGAGI. CDR3 amino acids: CASSHTSAEQFF. Here the CDR3 DNA reads TGTGCCAGCAGTCATACTAGCGCTGAGCAGTTCTTC.

This chain joins TRBV28 and TRBJ1-2, with D hard to call. In germline, CDR1 is MDHEN, CDR2 SYDVKM. V was trimmed by 8 bases and J by 5 bases, leaving 9 bases between them. The CDR3 has 11 amino acids. Here the CDR3 DNA reads TGTGCCAGCTTTGCGGGTTATGGCTACACCTTC. It codes for CASFAGYGYTF.

This clone was counted a few times. The chain combines TRBV6-5 with TRBJ2-6; D perhaps matches TRBD2 (6 bases). V was trimmed by 2 bases and J by 10 bases, leaving 15 bases between them. CDR1 MNHEY and CDR2 SVGAGI come from the germline V gene. The CDR3 consists of 15 residues. CDR3 in DNA: TGTGCCAGCAGTTACGAGAGGGCGGGAACAAACGTCCTGACTTTC. The encoded protein is CASSYERAGTNVLTF.

This chain uses TRBV29-1 with TRBJ2-7; D is possibly TRBD1 (5 bases). Trimming removed 0 bases at V and 3 bases at J, with 9 bases between. Germline V gene data show CDR1 as SQVTM and CDR2 as ANQGSEA. The CDR3 sequence is 13 residues long. The DNA for the CDR3 is TGCAGCGTTGAAGATGGTCAGGGCTACGAGCAGTACTTC. It is translated as CSVEDGQGYEQYF.

The chain recombines TRBV7-2 with TRBJ2-7; TRBD1 aligns across 7 bases. This CDR3 is 16 amino acids long. V lost 5 bases, J lost 0 bases, and 10 bases stayed unmatched. Germline CDR1 reads SGHTA; CDR2 reads FQGNSA. CDR3 protein: CASSVGQATSSYEQYF. DNA for the CDR3: TGTGCCAGCAGCGTCGGACAGGCGACGAGCTCCTACGAGCAGTACTTC.

This clone counts as medium-sized (0.01 to 0.1%). This sample also contains other DNA sequences that code for the same CDR3. This chain links TRBV9 with TRBJ2-1, with 11 bases fitting TRBD2. After removal of 3 bases from V and 4 bases from J, the junction contained 3 bases not matched to a gene. The CDR3 is 15 amino acids. Germline lookup yields CDR1 SGDLS and CDR2 YYNGEE. CDR3 sequence reads: CASSATSGGYNEQFF. The CDR3 nucleotides read TGTGCCAGCAGCGCCACTAGCGGGGGTTACAATGAGCAGTTCTTC.

The chain has TRBV30 and TRBJ2-3; a possible D gene is TRBD1 (6 bases). The CDR3 sequence is 13 residues long. Between the trimmed V and J ends, which lost 2 bases and 6 bases, there was a span of 12 bases. Germline loops: CDR1 GTSNPN, CDR2 SVGIG (reference sequence). The CDR3 region is CAWSQGTADTQYF. CDR3 in DNA: TGTGCCTGGAGTCAGGGGACCGCGGATACGCAGTATTTT.

This clone was observed a handful of times. The V call is TRBV30, the J call TRBJ1-2, with D hard to call. This CDR3 spans 12 amino acids. Germline V gives CDR1 GTSNPN, CDR2 SVGIG (reference sequence). V lost 3 bases, J lost 2 bases, and 7 bases lay in between. The CDR3 DNA follows: TGTGCCTGGAGCGTAACGAACTATGGCTACACCTTC. This sequence encodes CAWSVTNYGYTF.

CDR3 protein: CASSLQGAREQYF. CDR3 nucleotides: TGTGCCAGCAGCCTCCAGGGGGCGCGGGAGCAGTACTTC. This chain connects TRBV7-2 to TRBJ2-7; 8 bases map to TRBD1. Germline lookup yields CDR1 SGHTA and CDR2 FQGNSA. This CDR3 region has 13 residues. J lost 7 bases, V lost 5 bases, and 7 bases had no gene match.

This sequence joins TRBV18 and TRBJ2-1, with TRBD1 identical over 8 bases. There are 14 residues in the CDR3. The J segment lost 9 bases and the V segment lost 2 bases, leaving 6 bases of the junction unmatched. The germline V gene has CDR1 KGHSH and CDR2 LQKENI. The CDR3 here is CASSPVAGGREQFF. CDR3 bases: TGTGCCAGCTCACCAGTTGCAGGGGGCCGTGAGCAGTTCTTC.

In this sample, this clone turned up a few times. The V call is TRBV18, the J call TRBJ2-4, with D tentatively TRBD1 (5 bases). The V and J ends lost 4 bases and 6 bases respectively, with 7 bases between them. Germline V gene sequence: CDR1 KGHSH, CDR2 LQKENI. The CDR3 has 12 residues. CDR3 protein: CASSLDRNIQYF. The CDR3 DNA sequence: TGTGCCAGCTCACTTGACAGAAACATTCAGTACTTC.

V is TRBV18 and J is TRBJ2-3, with 9 positions matching TRBD2. V lost 2 bases and J lost 4; bases outside the gene matches: 7. The CDR3 sequence is 16 residues long. Germline loops: CDR1 KGHSH, CDR2 LQKENI. CDR3 nucleotides: TGTGCCAGCTCACCATTTAGGCGGGGGGGCCCAGATACGCAGTATTTT. It yields the protein CASSPFRRGGPDTQYF.

In this sample, this clone turned up once. The J gene is TRBJ2-3, the V gene TRBV5-1; 14 bases are a match to TRBD2. The CDR3 runs to 17 residues. In germline, CDR1 is SGHRS, CDR2 YFSETQ. Trimming cost V 4 bases and J 1 base; bases outside gene matches: 5. DNA for the CDR3: TGCGCCAGCAGCGCTGGGACTAGCGGGGGAGGCACAGATACGCAGTATTTT. Its translation is CASSAGTSGGGTDTQYF. Filled out from reference TRBV5-1 and TRBJ2-3, the complete variable domain reads KAGVTQTPRYLIKTRGQQVTLSCSPISGHRSVSWYQQTPGQGLQFLFEYFSETQRNKGNFPGRFSGRQFSNSRSEMNVSTLELGDSALYLCASSAGTSGGGTDTQYFGPGTRLTVL.

This clone was recorded once. The gene calls are TRBV5-1 and TRBJ2-1; 10 bases line up with TRBD1. Trimming at V came to 2 bases and at J to 6 bases, leaving 5 bases not matched to a gene. CDR3 length equals 15 residues. Looked up from germline, CDR1 is SGHRS and CDR2 is YFSETQ. CDR3 in amino acids: CASSFETGGVNEQFF. The CDR3 DNA sequence: TGCGCCAGCAGCTTCGAGACAGGGGGCGTCAATGAGCAGTTCTTC.

This clone was seen a handful of times. The gene calls are TRBV11-2 and TRBJ2-5; the match to TRBD1 covers 8 bases. The CDR3 has 14 residues. Per the germline V gene, CDR1 is SGHAT and CDR2 is FQNNGV. V trimming: 5 bases; J trimming: 6 bases; junction bases outside the gene matches: 8. CDR3 coding DNA: TGTGCCAGCAGCCTCAGGACAGGGACCCAGACCCAGTACTTC. Translating gives CASSLRTGTQTQYF.

In this sample, this clone turned up a few times. The chain is built from TRBV10-3 and TRBJ2-7, with a possible D match to TRBD2 (5 bases). The CDR3 covers 17 residues. V shed 1 base and J shed 3 bases, with 19 bases lying between them. Germline CDR1 and CDR2: ENHRY and SYGVKD. CDR3 protein: CAISEYQQLGLNYEQYF. The CDR3 nucleotides are TGTGCCATCAGTGAGTATCAACAGCTCGGACTGAACTACGAGCAGTACTTC.

This clone was detected only a few times. V and J are TRBV5-1 and TRBJ2-5; D not resolved. Germline V gene sequence: CDR1 SGHRS, CDR2 YFSETQ. V was clipped by 1 base and J by 2 bases, with 3 bases between them. This CDR3 contains 12 residues. The CDR3 is CASSLLQETQYF. The CDR3 coding sequence is TGCGCCAGCAGCTTGTTACAAGAGACCCAGTACTTC.

This chain links TRBV4-2 with TRBJ1-5; no firm D call. The V gene lost 4 bases and the J gene lost 7 bases, with 14 bases spanning the gap. Germline V gives CDR1 LGHNA, CDR2 YNFKEQ. This CDR3 is 14 amino acids long. CDR3: CASSPERGRQPQHF. CDR3 bases: TGTGCCAGCAGCCCAGAGAGAGGGAGACAGCCCCAGCATTTT.

This clone was seen ten or more times. The rearrangement uses TRBV27 and TRBJ2-7; D assignment may be TRBD1 or TRBD2 (5 bases each). This CDR3 has 12 residues. The V gene lost 7 bases and the J gene lost 9 bases, with 16 bases spanning the gap. The V gene's germline CDR1 is MNHEY and CDR2 SMNVEV (reference sequence). In DNA, the CDR3 is TGTGCCAGCACAAAATCCCAGGGACGGCAGTACTTC. Its translation is CASTKSQGRQYF.

This clone turned up a few times. The chain couples TRBV7-8 to TRBJ1-2, with TRBD1 matching 7 bases. Germline CDR1 SGHVS, CDR2 FQNEAQ. There are 15 residues in the CDR3. The V segment lost 5 bases and the J segment 6 bases; nucleotides outside the gene matches: 12. This CDR3 reads CASSPRPGQKDGYTF. CDR3 coding DNA: TGTGCCAGCAGCCCCCGGCCGGGACAGAAGGATGGCTACACCTTC.

This clone was observed a handful of times. The rearrangement uses TRBV4-2 and TRBJ2-7; D is possibly TRBD1 (5 bases). The CDR3 has 12 amino acids. Germline values: CDR1 LGHNA, CDR2 YNFKEQ. Between the trimmed V and J ends, which lost 5 bases and 4 bases, there was a span of 9 bases. The CDR3 loop reads CASSLDRYEQYF. The CDR3 bases are TGTGCCAGCAGCTTAGACAGATACGAGCAGTACTTC.

V usage is TRBV4-3 and J usage is TRBJ1-4; no definite D call. CDR1 and CDR2 from the germline V gene are LGHNA and YSLEER. Between the trimmed V and J ends, which lost 0 bases and 0 bases, there was a span of 8 bases. This CDR3 has 16 residues. Here the CDR3 reads CASSQDSVTTNEKLFF. CDR3 in DNA: TGCGCCAGCAGCCAAGACAGCGTGACAACTAATGAAAAACTGTTTTTT.

The sample holds a few counts of this clone. This rearrangement joins TRBV18 to TRBJ1-1; unclear D gene. Germline V gene data show CDR1 as KGHSH and CDR2 as LQKENI. The ends were cut back, 5 bases at V and 1 base at J, with 8 bases in the middle. CDR3 size: 13 residues. The CDR3 loop reads CASSESRNTEAFF. The CDR3 bases are TGTGCCAGCTCAGAGTCAAGGAACACTGAAGCTTTCTTT.

The gene calls are TRBV11-3 and TRBJ1-1; D is perhaps TRBD1 (5 bases). The CDR3 loop spans 13 amino acids. Germline CDR1 reads SGHNT; CDR2 reads YENEEA. Trimming took 5 bases from V and 3 from J, leaving 10 bases between them. CDR3 sequence reads: CASSPRGDTEAFF. DNA of the CDR3: TGTGCCAGCAGCCCCCGGGGGGACACTGAAGCTTTCTTT.